A selection of T cell receptor beta chains follows, all from one sample in a study of regulatory T cells in long-lasting Graves disease. In TCRdb, the multiplex PCR reads were re-called with MiXCR into one record per CDR3 protein. The sample includes roughly 490,000 distinct CDR3 sequences, roughly 22% of them seen just once. Sequenced material: peripheral blood mononuclear cells (PBMCs), taken when the disease was refractory, from a patient treated with antithyroid drugs. The receptors derive from a female donor with Graves disease. The CDR3 runs from the conserved cysteine through the conserved F or W. D genes are given only for firm matches. A clone size is listed for some rows: how often the clone was seen (once, few, many), or a class if it is expanded.

CDR3	DNA	V	J	D	size
CASRPFLDLQGSAGNTIYF	TGTGCCAGCAGGCCCTTCTTAGACCTCCAAGGTTCGGCTGGAAACACCATATATTTT	TRBV28	TRBJ1-3	.	.
CASSVINTEAFF	TGTGCCAGTAGTGTAATTAACACTGAAGCTTTCTTT	TRBV19	TRBJ1-1	.	.
CASSINGEANTEAFF	TGTGCCAGTAGTATTAACGGGGAAGCGAACACTGAAGCTTTCTTT	TRBV19	TRBJ1-1	.	many
CASRGLARTGELFF	TGTGCCAGCCGGGGACTAGCGCGGACCGGGGAGCTGTTTTTT	TRBV6-1	TRBJ2-2	TRBD2	.
CASNVGSDYEQYF	TGTGCCAGCAACGTGGGATCCGACTACGAGCAGTACTTC	TRBV7-9	TRBJ2-7	.	many
CASSFNRVNTEAFF	TGTGCCAGCAGTTTTAACAGGGTGAACACTGAAGCTTTCTTT	TRBV28	TRBJ1-1	.	many
CASTWTGGLTEAFF	TGTGCCAGCACGTGGACAGGGGGCTTGACTGAAGCTTTCTTT	TRBV6-1	TRBJ1-1	TRBD1	many
CAWSMGLGGEKLFF	TGTGCCTGGAGTATGGGGTTGGGCGGCGAAAAACTGTTTTTT	TRBV30	TRBJ1-4	.	.
CASSQEFRGLYEQYF	TGCGCCAGCAGCCAAGAGTTTCGAGGTCTCTACGAGCAGTACTTC	TRBV4-3	TRBJ2-7	.	few
CASRTVVGNQPQHF	TGTGCCAGCCGTACAGTGGTGGGCAATCAGCCCCAGCATTTT	TRBV2	TRBJ1-5	.	many
CASSYGATLNGYTF	TGTGCCAGCAGTTACGGGGCGACGCTTAATGGCTACACCTTC	TRBV6-5	TRBJ1-2	.	.
CASSQGRMGEQYF	TGTGCCAGCAGTCAAGGCAGGATGGGCGAGCAGTACTTC	TRBV7-9	TRBJ2-7	.	few
CASSLDETSETQYF	TGTGCCAGCAGTTTAGACGAGACAAGCGAGACCCAGTACTTC	TRBV12-3/TRBV12-4	TRBJ2-5	.	.
CASSQWTSGRKYEQFF	TGCGCCAGCAGCCAATGGACTAGCGGGAGGAAATATGAGCAGTTCTTC	TRBV4-1	TRBJ2-1	TRBD2	.
CASTPDRGDQPQHF	TGTGCCAGCACTCCTGACAGGGGTGATCAGCCCCAGCATTTT	TRBV2	TRBJ1-5	TRBD1	many
CSARPWGGPQENQYF	TGCAGTGCTAGGCCGTGGGGGGGACCCCAAGAGAACCAGTACTTC	TRBV20-1	TRBJ2-5	TRBD2	many
CATSRHFEGLNEQFF	TGTGCCACCAGCAGACATTTCGAAGGGTTAAATGAGCAGTTCTTC	TRBV15	TRBJ2-1	.	.
CATSDGRFRETQYF	TGTGCCACCAGTGATGGGAGGTTCCGAGAGACCCAGTACTTC	TRBV24-1	TRBJ2-5	.	few
CASSPGGSTEAFF	TGTGCCAGCAGTCCAGGGGGTAGCACTGAAGCTTTCTTT	TRBV11-3	TRBJ1-1	TRBD1	few
CSVIAGVGSYEQYF	TGCAGCGTTATAGCGGGGGTCGGATCCTACGAGCAGTACTTC	TRBV29-1	TRBJ2-7	TRBD2	.
CASGLVQSAGRSVNEKLFF	TGTGCTAGTGGTTTGGTACAATCCGCAGGTCGTTCCGTTAATGAAAAACTGTTTTTT	TRBV12-5	TRBJ1-4	.	many
CASSFAGGGSAYEQYF	TGTGCCAGTAGTTTTGCCGGGGGCGGCTCTGCCTACGAGCAGTACTTC	TRBV19	TRBJ2-7	.	.
CASSAGGDTEAFF	TGTGCCAGCAGTGCGGGGGGGGACACTGAAGCTTTCTTT	TRBV2	TRBJ1-1	.	many
CAISGSDRGNYIQYF	TGTGCCATCAGTGGCTCCGACAGGGGGAATTACATTCAGTACTTC	TRBV10-3	TRBJ2-4	TRBD1	few
CASRRDSRSEQFF	TGTGCCAGCAGGCGGGACTCCAGATCTGAGCAGTTCTTC	TRBV2	TRBJ2-1	.	.
CASSLGHLNTEAFF	TGTGCCAGCAGCTTGGGACACTTGAACACTGAAGCTTTCTTT	TRBV13	TRBJ1-1	.	few
CASSPTAIESSYEQYF	TGTGCCAGCAGTCCCACAGCGATTGAGAGCTCCTACGAGCAGTACTTC	TRBV28	TRBJ2-7	.	many
CASSPRFSDEQYF	TGTGCCAGCAGTCCACGGTTCTCAGACGAGCAGTACTTC	TRBV28	TRBJ2-7	.	many
CASSLMQGRNNYGYTF	TGCGCCAGCAGCTTGATGCAGGGTCGGAATAACTATGGCTACACCTTC	TRBV5-1	TRBJ1-2	.	few
CASSVEQGRTDTQYF	TGTGCCAGCAGCGTAGAGCAGGGGAGAACAGATACGCAGTATTTT	TRBV9	TRBJ2-3	.	once
CASSHGDWHTEAFF	TGTGCCAGCAGCCATGGAGATTGGCACACTGAAGCTTTCTTT	TRBV3-1	TRBJ1-1	.	few
CASSSTQGNTEAFF	TGTGCCAGCAGCTCTACACAGGGGAACACTGAAGCTTTCTTT	TRBV11-2	TRBJ1-1	.	many
CASSFNGINSPLHF	TGTGCCAGCAGTTTTAACGGGATTAATTCACCCCTCCACTTT	TRBV28	TRBJ1-6	.	few
CASRDRGRSPLHF	TGTGCCAGCAGGGACAGGGGGCGGTCACCCCTCCACTTT	TRBV28	TRBJ1-6	TRBD1	many
CASSLGRGPDSPLHF	TGTGCCAGCAGCTTAGGGAGGGGGCCTGATTCACCCCTCCACTTT	TRBV7-6	TRBJ1-6	TRBD1	.
CASMKDRVTGELFF	TGTGCCAGCATGAAGGACAGGGTAACCGGGGAGCTGTTTTTT	TRBV6-1	TRBJ2-2	TRBD1	once
CASPGEGTETGELFF	TGTGCCAGCCCCGGGGAAGGGACCGAGACCGGGGAGCTGTTTTTT	TRBV7-9	TRBJ2-2	.	few